These 13 T cell receptor beta chains originate from one sample sequenced in a study of blood T cell repertoires in COVID-19. Assay: immunoSEQ multiplex PCR; the TCRdb copy retains only in-frame clones and omits some. Here the sample spans around 140,000 clones, over 70% being singletons. Sequencing input: peripheral blood. The receptors derive from an older woman with acute or convalescent COVID-19.

This chain connects TRBV5-1 to TRBJ1-1, with TRBD1 matching 7 bases. V lost 4 bases to trimming and J lost 1 base; unmatched junction nucleotides: 10. The CDR3 is 16 amino acids. Per germline, CDR1 SGHRS and CDR2 YFSETQ. CDR3 bases: TGCGCCAGCAGCACAGCCCCCGGGACAGCGAACACTGAAGCTTTCTTT. Translated: CASSTAPGTANTEAFF.

The rearrangement uses TRBV5-1 and TRBJ1-2, with unresolved D. The CDR3 is 14 amino acids. Trimming removed 1 base from V and 2 bases from J, with 9 bases in between. Germline CDR1 is SGHRS and CDR2 is YFSETQ. For the CDR3, the DNA is TGCGCCAGCAGCTTGACATTTTCCAACTATGGCTACACCTTC. Translation gives CASSLTFSNYGYTF. The full variable domain, with the rest looked up from reference TRBV5-1 and TRBJ1-2, is KAGVTQTPRYLIKTRGQQVTLSCSPISGHRSVSWYQQTPGQGLQFLFEYFSETQRNKGNFPGRFSGRQFSNSRSEMNVSTLELGDSALYLCASSLTFSNYGYTFGSGTRLTVV.

This clone has just a few counts. This sample includes further DNA sequences coding for the same CDR3. V usage is TRBV19 and J usage is TRBJ2-7; a possible D gene is TRBD2 (6 bases). The V end lost 1 base, the J end lost 6 bases, and 10 bases lay between the germline ends. The CDR3 totals 13 residues. CDR1 and CDR2 from the germline V gene are LNHDA and SQIVND (reference sequence). The CDR3 loop is CASSIVGGSEQYF. The CDR3 nucleotides are TGTGCCAGTAGTATAGTAGGAGGGAGCGAGCAGTACTTC.

This clone was found a few times. The rearrangement joins TRBV28 to TRBJ2-7, with D unclear. V lost 4 bases to trimming and J lost 6 bases, with 10 bases between them. There are 12 residues in the CDR3. Per the germline V gene, CDR1 is MDHEN and CDR2 is SYDVKM. The CDR3 bases are TGTGCCAGCAGTTCCCAGATCGCCGAGCAGTACTTC. The encoded protein is CASSSQIAEQYF.

The chain recombines TRBV6-5 with TRBJ2-7, with TRBD1 as a possible D gene (5 bases). V lost 8 bases and J lost 2, with 10 bases in between. The germline gives CDR1 MNHEY, CDR2 SVGAGI. The CDR3 extends over 12 amino acids. CDR3 nucleotide sequence: TGTGCCAGCCAGGGTTGGGCCTACGAGCAGTACTTC. This translates into CASQGWAYEQYF.

The chain recombines TRBV19 with TRBJ2-1; unclear D gene. Germline V lookup: CDR1 LNHDA, CDR2 SQIVND (reference sequence). Trimming took 3 bases from V and 5 from J, leaving 11 bases between them. This CDR3 has 14 residues. This chain's CDR3 is CASSIMGVDNEQFF. The CDR3 DNA follows: TGTGCCAGTAGTATTATGGGCGTAGACAATGAGCAGTTCTTC. The whole variable domain, remainder taken from reference TRBV19 and TRBJ2-1, is DGGITQSPKYLFRKEGQNVTLSCEQNLNHDAMYWYRQDPGQGLRLIYYSQIVNDFQKGDIAEGYSVSREKKESFPLTVTSAQKNPTAFYLCASSIMGVDNEQFFGPGTRLTVL.

The CDR3 loop reads CASSSSTSGRRDTQYF. Here the CDR3 DNA reads TGTGCCAGCAGCTCTTCGACTAGCGGGAGGAGAGATACGCAGTATTTT. This chain links TRBV7-8 with TRBJ2-3; 13 bases match TRBD2. The CDR3 totals 16 residues. Germline V gives CDR1 SGHVS, CDR2 FQNEAQ. After removal of 4 bases from V and 5 bases from J, the junction contained 6 bases not matched to a gene.

This chain connects TRBV4-1 to TRBJ2-7; D is perhaps TRBD1 (6 bases). The CDR3 has 16 residues. With 0 bases removed from V and 1 base from J, the gap between germline ends came to 13 bases. Germline CDR1 MGHRA, CDR2 YSYEKL. In nucleotides, the CDR3 is TGCGCCAGCAGCCAAGAGGCAGGGGTAGATTCCTACGAGCAGTACTTC. Amino acids: CASSQEAGVDSYEQYF.

The chain is built from TRBV5-8 and TRBJ1-4; D is possibly TRBD1 (6 bases). Trimming removed 0 bases from V and 5 bases from J, with 11 bases in between. The CDR3 covers 15 residues. Per the germline V gene, CDR1 is SGHTS and CDR2 is YDEGEE. In DNA, the CDR3 is TGTGCCAGCAGCTTGGGGACAGTAACGAATGAAAAACTGTTTTTT. Residues: CASSLGTVTNEKLFF.

The chain links TRBV5-1 to TRBJ2-7, with 8 bases aligning to TRBD2. The CDR3 extends over 16 amino acids. Germline CDR1 reads SGHRS; CDR2 reads YFSETQ. V was clipped by 0 bases and J by 5 bases; unmatched bases: 10. As DNA, the CDR3 is TGCGCCAGCAGCTTGGCCAAGAGCGGGAGAGGTCACGAGCAGTACTTC. This translates into CASSLAKSGRGHEQYF.

The gene calls are TRBV4-2 and TRBJ2-1, with 7 bases aligning to TRBD2. The CDR3 consists of 14 residues. J was trimmed by 6 bases and V by 0 bases; bases with no gene match: 2. CDR1 LGHNA and CDR2 YNFKEQ come from the germline V gene. CDR3 sequence reads: CASSQDRGVNEQFF. The CDR3 region has the DNA TGTGCCAGCAGCCAAGATCGGGGGGTCAATGAGCAGTTCTTC.

The chain combines TRBV5-1 with TRBJ2-5; D might be TRBD2 (5 bases). The germline V gene encodes CDR1 SGHRS and CDR2 YFSETQ. Trimming pared 4 bases from V and 5 bases from J, leaving 15 bases between. The CDR3 runs 14 residues. The CDR3, as DNA: TGCGCCAGCAGCCTGATACCACTAGGGGAGACCCAGTACTTC. Translation: CASSLIPLGETQYF.

The CDR3 loop is CASNKVGTGIEKLFF. Written as DNA, the CDR3 is TGTGCCAGCAACAAAGTGGGGACAGGAATTGAAAAACTGTTTTTT. The rearrangement joins TRBV2 to TRBJ1-4, with 8 bases identical to TRBD1. Germline V gene lookup returns CDR1 SNHLY and CDR2 FYNNEI. V lost 7 bases, J lost 7 bases, and 11 bases stayed unmatched. The CDR3 length is 15 residues.